A single sample gave rise to the 9 T cell receptor beta chains below, sequenced in a study of blood T cell repertoires in COVID-19. This table comes from immunoSEQ multiplex PCR, and its TCRdb copy is limited to in-frame clones, with some not included. The sample includes about 130,000 clones, about 70% of them seen just once. The sample was peripheral blood. The receptors come from a man in his sixties with acute or convalescent COVID-19.

This sequence joins TRBV6-5 and TRBJ2-7; weak D call: TRBD2 (6 bases). Germline-derived CDR1 and CDR2 are MNHEY and SVGAGI. This CDR3 has 14 amino acids. Trimming stripped 9 bases from V and 9 bases from J, with 24 bases between. CDR3 amino acids: CARWAGQRPTGQYF. For the CDR3, the DNA is TGTGCCAGGTGGGCGGGGCAACGTCCAACCGGGCAGTACTTC.

This chain links TRBV30 with TRBJ2-3, with no clear D. Germline CDR1 and CDR2: GTSNPN and SVGIG (reference sequence). This CDR3 contains 15 residues. V shed 0 bases and J shed 6 bases, with 16 bases lying between them. CDR3 region: CAWSVLVGPRDTQYF. The CDR3 nucleotides read TGTGCCTGGAGTGTACTTGTGGGCCCAAGGGATACGCAGTATTTT.

The chain has TRBV4-1 and TRBJ2-1; D might be TRBD2 (6 bases). The germline V gene has CDR1 MGHRA and CDR2 YSYEKL. This CDR3 has 14 amino acids. With 5 bases removed from V and 2 bases from J, the gap between germline ends came to 10 bases. The CDR3, as DNA: TGCGCCAGCAGCGGGGCGGGGACCTACAATGAGCAGTTCTTC. This codes for CASSGAGTYNEQFF.

The V gene is TRBV29-1, the J gene TRBJ1-1; possible D gene TRBD1, 5 bases. The germline gives CDR1 SQVTM, CDR2 ANQGSEA. This CDR3 is built from 11 residues. The germline V and J ends were trimmed by 5 bases and 3 bases, with 7 bases remaining between them. CDR3 amino acids: CSVKGYTEAFF. The CDR3 DNA sequence: TGCAGCGTTAAGGGGTACACTGAAGCTTTCTTT.

The gene calls are TRBV7-3 and TRBJ2-3; TRBD2 might be the D (6 bases). The CDR3 consists of 15 residues. V was cut by 5 bases and J by 0 bases, with 12 bases left in between. CDR1 SGHTA and CDR2 FQGTGA come from the germline V gene. Written as DNA, the CDR3 is TGTGCCAGCAGCCCCCTAGCGAGTAGCACAGATACGCAGTATTTT. It codes for CASSPLASSTDTQYF.

V usage is TRBV6-6 and J usage is TRBJ2-1, with D possibly matching TRBD2 (6 bases). CDR1 MNHNY and CDR2 SVGAGI come from the germline V gene (reference sequence). V shed 5 bases and J shed 2 bases, with 13 bases lying between them. The CDR3 contains 15 residues. CDR3 sequence: CASSPGTQTYNEQFF. DNA for the CDR3: TGTGCCAGCAGTCCCGGGACTCAAACCTACAATGAGCAGTTCTTC.

This rearrangement joins TRBV28 to TRBJ1-6, with TRBD1 as a possible D gene (5 bases). Per the germline V gene, CDR1 is MDHEN and CDR2 is SYDVKM. V shed 3 bases and J shed 7 bases, with 13 bases lying between them. CDR3 length: 15 amino acids. For the CDR3, the DNA is TGTGCCAGCAGTTTTGGAGGGGCTACAAATTCACCCCTCCACTTT. Protein: CASSFGGATNSPLHF.

The chain links TRBV5-6 to TRBJ2-3; 12 positions agree with TRBD2. The ends lost 2 bases at V and 7 bases at J; junction bases unmatched: 5. Germline-derived CDR1 and CDR2 are SGHDT and YYEEEE. The CDR3 has 15 amino acids. CDR3 residues: CASSFRLAGVNTQYF. Here the CDR3 DNA reads TGTGCCAGCAGCTTCCGACTAGCGGGAGTGAATACGCAGTATTTT.

The chain couples TRBV20-1 to TRBJ1-6; the D is unclear. V was pared by 3 bases and J by 5 bases, with 11 bases between. This CDR3 spans 14 amino acids. Germline V lookup: CDR1 DFQATT, CDR2 SNEGSKA (reference sequence). CDR3 in amino acids: CSASYYDDNSPLHF. The CDR3 region has the DNA TGCAGTGCTAGTTACTATGACGATAATTCACCCCTCCACTTT.